The present T cell receptor beta chain was sequenced within a study of T cell changes during pregnancy in multiple sclerosis. CDR1 MGHDK and CDR2 SYGVNS come from the germline V gene. The CDR3 is 16 amino acids. The V and J ends lost 1 base and 7 bases respectively, with 17 bases between them. This clone was detected a few times. The assay was immunoSEQ multiplex PCR, and TCRdb's table has in-frame clones only and misses some. The sample shows 30,000 or so clones, under 95% of them seen only once. The sample here was CD4+ T cells from peripheral blood mononuclear cells, taken after pregnancy. The receptor was derived from a female donor with multiple sclerosis, enrolled in a pregnancy study. The chain employs TRBV25-1 and TRBJ2-1; D might be TRBD2 (5 bases). The CDR3 coding sequence is TGTGCCAGCAGTGAATTACGGGGAAGAAGGTTGAATGAGCAGTTCTTC. Encoded protein: CASSELRGRRLNEQFF.